This record concerns one TCR beta chain sequence. Its antigen is not known. The 5'RACE template-switching step produced TCR cDNA and added a universal primer site and UMIs. TCRdb recomputed calls from the 5' RACE reads with MiXCR, one row per CDR3 protein. The top ten hold over 2% of the sample, which has about 69,000 distinct CDR3 sequences, 5% to 6.5% seen once. The data were taken from a study of T cells after yellow fever vaccination. Whole-study results and caveats: Subsequent booster samples again held most clones from primary vaccination (under 98% CD4, over 80% CD8).

The germline V gene encodes CDR1 SGHTA and CDR2 FQGNSA. V was clipped by 5 bases and J by 4 bases; unmatched bases: 11. The length of the CDR3 is 16 residues. The receptor was isolated from a young man who received the YFV17D yellow fever vaccine. The sample was CD4+ T cells sorted from PBMCs, taken roughly 15 days after the first yellow fever vaccination. The rearrangement uses TRBV7-2 and TRBJ2-3, with 8 bases lining up with TRBD2. CDR3 amino acids: CASSLYRLATADTQYF. The CDR3 nucleotides read TGTGCCAGCAGCCTCTACCGACTAGCGACAGCAGATACGCAGTATTTT.